The subject of this entry is one T cell receptor (beta chain). What it recognizes is unknown. TCRdb independently ran MiXCR on the reads; one entry per CDR3 protein. The sample holds some 180,000 distinct CDR3 sequences, approximately 18% seen once. This sample is drawn from a study of T cell repertoires in cytomegalovirus infection. Study conclusions and caveats: Of the TCR beta families, the public ones yielded a cumulative frequency that identified carriers of CMV plus the relevant HLA. HLA-C-restricted TCR beta clonotypes specific for CMV led the ex vivo response.

Trimming left V 6 bases short and J 1 base short, with 11 bases between. The CDR3 sequence is 14 residues long. The sequenced sample consisted of CD8+ T cells from PBMCs. The gene calls are TRBV12-3 or TRBV12-4 and TRBJ2-3; D possibly matches TRBD1 or TRBD2 (5 bases each). This TCR derives from a human donor in good health (CMV status not recorded). Some clones in this sample may be carry-over from other donors' samples. The CDR3 spells CASSYRGRTDTQYF. CDR3 nucleotide sequence: TGTGCCAGCAGCTATCGGGGACGCACAGATACGCAGTATTTT.